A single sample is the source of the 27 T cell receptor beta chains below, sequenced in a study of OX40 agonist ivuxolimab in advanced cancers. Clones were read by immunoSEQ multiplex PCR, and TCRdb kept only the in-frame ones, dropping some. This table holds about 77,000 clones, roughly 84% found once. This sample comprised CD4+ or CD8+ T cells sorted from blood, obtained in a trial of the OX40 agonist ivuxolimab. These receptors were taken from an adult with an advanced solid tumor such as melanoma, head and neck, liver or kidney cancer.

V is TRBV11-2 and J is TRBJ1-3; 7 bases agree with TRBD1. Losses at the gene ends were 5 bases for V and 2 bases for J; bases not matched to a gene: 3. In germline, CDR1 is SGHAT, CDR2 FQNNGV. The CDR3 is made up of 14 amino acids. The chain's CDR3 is CASSRDRAGNTIYF. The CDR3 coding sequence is TGTGCCAGCAGCCGTGACAGGGCTGGAAACACCATATATTTT. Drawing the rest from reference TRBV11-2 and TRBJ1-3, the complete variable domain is EAGVAQSPRYKIIEKRQSVAFWCNPISGHATLYWYQQILGQGPKLLIQFQNNGVVDDSQLPKDRFSAERLKGVDSTLKIQPAKLEDSAVYLCASSRDRAGNTIYFGEGSWLTVV.

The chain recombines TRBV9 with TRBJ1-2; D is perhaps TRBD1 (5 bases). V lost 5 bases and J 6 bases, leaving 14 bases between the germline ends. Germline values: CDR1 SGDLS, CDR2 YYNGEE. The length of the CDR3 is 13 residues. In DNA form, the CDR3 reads TGTGCCAGCAGTATTCAGGGAAACCATGGCTACACCTTC. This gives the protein CASSIQGNHGYTF.

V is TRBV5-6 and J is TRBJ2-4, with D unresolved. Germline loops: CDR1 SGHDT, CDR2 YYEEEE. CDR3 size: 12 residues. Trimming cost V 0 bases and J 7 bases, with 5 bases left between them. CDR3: CASSLERNIQYF. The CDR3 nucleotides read TGTGCCAGCAGCTTGGAAAGGAACATTCAGTACTTC.

In nucleotides, the CDR3 is TGTGCCAGCAGTGAAGGGACAGGGAACACTGAAGCTTTCTTT. Protein sequence: CASSEGTGNTEAFF. The chain links TRBV6-5 to TRBJ1-1; 8 bases fit TRBD1. V shed 5 bases, J shed 1 base, and the junction held 3 bases outside the gene matches. The CDR3 runs 14 residues. CDR1 MNHEY and CDR2 SVGAGI come from the germline V gene.

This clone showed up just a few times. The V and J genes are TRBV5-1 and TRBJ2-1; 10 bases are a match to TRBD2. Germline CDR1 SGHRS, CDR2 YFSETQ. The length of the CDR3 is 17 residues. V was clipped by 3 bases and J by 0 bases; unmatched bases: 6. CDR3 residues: CASSYGLAASSYNEQFF. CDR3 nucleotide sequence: TGCGCCAGCAGCTACGGACTAGCGGCGAGCTCCTACAATGAGCAGTTCTTC.

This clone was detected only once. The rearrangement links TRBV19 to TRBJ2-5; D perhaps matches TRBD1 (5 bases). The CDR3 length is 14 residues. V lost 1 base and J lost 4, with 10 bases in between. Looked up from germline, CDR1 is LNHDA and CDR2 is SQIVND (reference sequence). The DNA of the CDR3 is TGTGCCAGTAGTATAGGTGCAGGGTCAGAGACCCAGTACTTC. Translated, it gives CASSIGAGSETQYF.

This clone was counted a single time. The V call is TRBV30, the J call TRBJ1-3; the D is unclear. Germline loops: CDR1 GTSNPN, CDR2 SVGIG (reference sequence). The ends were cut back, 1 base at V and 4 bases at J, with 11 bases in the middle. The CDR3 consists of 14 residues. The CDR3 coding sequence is TGTGCCTGGAGTGCCTCGAGAACGGGAAACACCATATATTTT. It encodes CAWSASRTGNTIYF.

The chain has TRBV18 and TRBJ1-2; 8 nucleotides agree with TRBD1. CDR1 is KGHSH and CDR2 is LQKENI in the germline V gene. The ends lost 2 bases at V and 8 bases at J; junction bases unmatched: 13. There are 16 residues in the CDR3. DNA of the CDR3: TGTGCCAGCTCACCATGGGGACCGGCGACAGGGGAGGGCTACACCTTC. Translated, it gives CASSPWGPATGEGYTF.

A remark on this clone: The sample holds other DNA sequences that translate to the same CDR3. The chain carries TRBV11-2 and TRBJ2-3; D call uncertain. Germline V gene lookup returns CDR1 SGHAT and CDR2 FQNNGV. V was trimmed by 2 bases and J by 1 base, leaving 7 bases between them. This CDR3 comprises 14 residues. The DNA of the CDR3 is TGTGCCAGCAGCTTAAGCCGGGGCACAGATACGCAGTATTTT. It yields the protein CASSLSRGTDTQYF.

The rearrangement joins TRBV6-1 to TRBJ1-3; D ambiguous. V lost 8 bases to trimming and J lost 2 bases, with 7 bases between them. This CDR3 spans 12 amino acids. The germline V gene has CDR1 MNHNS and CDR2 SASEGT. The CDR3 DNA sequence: TGTGCCAGCTCAGGAGCTGGAAACACCATATATTTT. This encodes CASSGAGNTIYF.

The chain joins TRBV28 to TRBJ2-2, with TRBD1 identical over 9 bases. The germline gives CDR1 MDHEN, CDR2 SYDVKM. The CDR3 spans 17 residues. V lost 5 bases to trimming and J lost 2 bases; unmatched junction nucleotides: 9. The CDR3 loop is CASSQGGQGENTGELFF. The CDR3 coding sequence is TGTGCCAGCAGTCAAGGGGGACAGGGAGAAAACACCGGGGAGCTGTTTTTT.

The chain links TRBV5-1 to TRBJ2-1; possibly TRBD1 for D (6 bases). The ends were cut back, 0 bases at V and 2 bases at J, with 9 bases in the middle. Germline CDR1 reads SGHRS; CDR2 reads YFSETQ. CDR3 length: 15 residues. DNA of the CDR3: TGCGCCAGCAGCTTGGAAGGGGGAACCTACAATGAGCAGTTCTTC. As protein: CASSLEGGTYNEQFF.

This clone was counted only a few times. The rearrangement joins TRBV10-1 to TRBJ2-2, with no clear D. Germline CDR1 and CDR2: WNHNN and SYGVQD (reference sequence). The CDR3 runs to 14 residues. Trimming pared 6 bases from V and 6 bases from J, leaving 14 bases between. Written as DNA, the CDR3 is TGCGCCAGCAGCGCGTTAGGGCGACCCGGGGAGCTGTTTTTT. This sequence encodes CASSALGRPGELFF.

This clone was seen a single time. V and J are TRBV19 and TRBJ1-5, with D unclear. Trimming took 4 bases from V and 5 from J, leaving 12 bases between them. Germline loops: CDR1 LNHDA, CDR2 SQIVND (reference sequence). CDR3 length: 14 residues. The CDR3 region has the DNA TGTGCCAGTAGTAGGGGATATCAGGATCAGCCCCAGCATTTT. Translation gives CASSRGYQDQPQHF.

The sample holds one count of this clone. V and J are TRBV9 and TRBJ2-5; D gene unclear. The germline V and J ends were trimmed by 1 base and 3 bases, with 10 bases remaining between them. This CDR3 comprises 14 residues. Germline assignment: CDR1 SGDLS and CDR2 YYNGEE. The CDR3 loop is CASSVLGTEETQYF. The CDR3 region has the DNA TGTGCCAGCAGCGTACTCGGCACAGAAGAGACCCAGTACTTC.

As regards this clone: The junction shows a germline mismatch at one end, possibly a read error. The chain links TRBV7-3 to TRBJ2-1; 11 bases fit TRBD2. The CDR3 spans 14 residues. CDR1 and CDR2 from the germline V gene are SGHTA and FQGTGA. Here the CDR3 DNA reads TGTGCCAGCAGCCCCTCACTAGCGGGGGAATGGATTGTCTTC. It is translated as CASSPSLAGEWIVF.

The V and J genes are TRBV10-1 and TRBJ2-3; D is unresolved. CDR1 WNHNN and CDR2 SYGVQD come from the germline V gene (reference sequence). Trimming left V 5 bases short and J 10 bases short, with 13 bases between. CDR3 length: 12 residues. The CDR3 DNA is TGCGCCAGCAGTAACGCCATCCCGGCGCAGTATTTT. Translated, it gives CASSNAIPAQYF.

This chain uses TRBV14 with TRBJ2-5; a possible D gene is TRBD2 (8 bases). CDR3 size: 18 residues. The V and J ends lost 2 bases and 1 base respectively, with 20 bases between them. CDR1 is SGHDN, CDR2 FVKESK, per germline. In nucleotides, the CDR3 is TGTGCCAGCAGCCAATTTCCTAGCGGGCCAGGGGGCCAAGAGACCCAGTACTTC. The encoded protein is CASSQFPSGPGGQETQYF.

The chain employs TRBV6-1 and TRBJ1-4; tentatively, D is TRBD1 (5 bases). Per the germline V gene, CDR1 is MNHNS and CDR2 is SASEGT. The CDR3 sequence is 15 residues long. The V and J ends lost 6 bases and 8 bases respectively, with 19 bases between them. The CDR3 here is CASRAQGGSSEKLFF. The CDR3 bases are TGTGCCAGCAGGGCGCAGGGAGGGAGTAGCGAAAAACTGTTTTTT.

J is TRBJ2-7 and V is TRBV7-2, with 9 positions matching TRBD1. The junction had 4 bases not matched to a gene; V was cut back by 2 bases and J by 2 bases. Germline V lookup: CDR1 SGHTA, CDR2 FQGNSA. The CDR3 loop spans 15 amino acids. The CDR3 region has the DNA TGTGCCAGCAGCTTAAACACAGGGGGCCCCTACGAGCAGTACTTC. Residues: CASSLNTGGPYEQYF.

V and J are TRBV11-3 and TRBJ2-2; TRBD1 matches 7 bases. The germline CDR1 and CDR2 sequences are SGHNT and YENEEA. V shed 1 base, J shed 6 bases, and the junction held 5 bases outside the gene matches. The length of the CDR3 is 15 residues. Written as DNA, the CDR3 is TGTGCCAGCAGCTTAGGACAGGGAAGGGCCGGGGAGCTGTTTTTT. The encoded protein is CASSLGQGRAGELFF. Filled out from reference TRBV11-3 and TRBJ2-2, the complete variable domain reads EAGVVQSPRYKIIEKKQPVAFWCNPISGHNTLYWYLQNLGQGPELLIRYENEEAVDDSQLPKDRFSAERLKGVDSTLKIQPAELGDSAVYLCASSLGQGRAGELFFGEGSRLTVL.

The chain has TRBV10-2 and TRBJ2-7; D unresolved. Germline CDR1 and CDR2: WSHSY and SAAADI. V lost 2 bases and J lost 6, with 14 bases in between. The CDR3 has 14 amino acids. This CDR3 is CASSELHVGSEQYF. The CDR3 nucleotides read TGCGCCAGCAGTGAGCTGCACGTAGGTTCCGAGCAGTACTTC.

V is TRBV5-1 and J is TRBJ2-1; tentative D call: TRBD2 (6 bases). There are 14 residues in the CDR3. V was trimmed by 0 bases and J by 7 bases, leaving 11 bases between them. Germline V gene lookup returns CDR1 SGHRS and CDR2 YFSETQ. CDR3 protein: CASSLAAGGNEQFF. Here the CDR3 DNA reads TGCGCCAGCAGCTTGGCGGCAGGAGGGAATGAGCAGTTCTTC.

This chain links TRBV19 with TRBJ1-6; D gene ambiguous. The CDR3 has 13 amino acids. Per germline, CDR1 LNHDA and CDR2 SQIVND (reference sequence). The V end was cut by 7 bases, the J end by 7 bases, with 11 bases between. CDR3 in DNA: TGTGCCAGTACCGAATCCCTCAATTCACCCCTCCACTTT. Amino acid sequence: CASTESLNSPLHF.

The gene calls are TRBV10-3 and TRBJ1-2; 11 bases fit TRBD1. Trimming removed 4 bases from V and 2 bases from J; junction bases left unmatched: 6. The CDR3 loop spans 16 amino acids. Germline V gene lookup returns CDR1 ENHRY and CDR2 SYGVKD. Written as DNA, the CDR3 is TGTGCCATCAGTGCGGACAGGGGGCCCGGGAACTATGGCTACACCTTC. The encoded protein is CAISADRGPGNYGYTF.

The CDR3 loop reads CASGREADTQYF. CDR3 bases: TGTGCTAGTGGCCGGGAGGCAGATACGCAGTATTTT. The J gene is TRBJ2-3, the V gene TRBV12-5, with 7 bases aligning to TRBD2. Unmatched junction bases numbered 1, after V lost 6 bases and J lost 4 bases. The CDR3 is made up of 12 amino acids. Germline CDR1 LGHNT, CDR2 FRNRAP.

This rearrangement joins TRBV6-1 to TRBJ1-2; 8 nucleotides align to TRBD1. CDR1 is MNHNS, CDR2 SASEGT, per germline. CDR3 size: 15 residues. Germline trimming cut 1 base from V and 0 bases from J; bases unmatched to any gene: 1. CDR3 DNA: TGTGCCAGCAGTGAAGTGGGACAGGCTAACTATGGCTACACCTTC. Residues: CASSEVGQANYGYTF.